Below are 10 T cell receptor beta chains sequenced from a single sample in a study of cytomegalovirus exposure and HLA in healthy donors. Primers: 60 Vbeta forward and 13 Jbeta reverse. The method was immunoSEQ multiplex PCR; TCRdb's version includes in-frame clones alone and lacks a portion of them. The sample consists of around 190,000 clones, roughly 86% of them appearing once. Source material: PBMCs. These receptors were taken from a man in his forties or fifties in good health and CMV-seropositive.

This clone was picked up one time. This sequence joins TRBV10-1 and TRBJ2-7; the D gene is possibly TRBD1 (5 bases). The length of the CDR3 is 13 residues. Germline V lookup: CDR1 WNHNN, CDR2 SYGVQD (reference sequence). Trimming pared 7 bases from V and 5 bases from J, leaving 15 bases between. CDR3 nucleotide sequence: TGCGCCAGCACAGGGCAGATAGGCGACGAGCAGTACTTC. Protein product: CASTGQIGDEQYF.

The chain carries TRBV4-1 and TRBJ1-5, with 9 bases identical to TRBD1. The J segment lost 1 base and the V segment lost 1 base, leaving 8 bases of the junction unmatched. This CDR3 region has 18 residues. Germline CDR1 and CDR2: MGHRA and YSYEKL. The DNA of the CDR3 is TGCGCCAGCAGCCAAGTATCCGGGACAGGGTTGAGCAATCAGCCCCAGCATTTT. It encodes CASSQVSGTGLSNQPQHF.

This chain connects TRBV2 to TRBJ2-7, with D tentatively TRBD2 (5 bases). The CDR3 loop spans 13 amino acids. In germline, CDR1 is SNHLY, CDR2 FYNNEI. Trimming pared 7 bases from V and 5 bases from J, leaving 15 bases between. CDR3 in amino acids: CASTLARRNEQYF. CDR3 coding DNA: TGTGCCAGCACCCTCGCTAGGAGGAACGAGCAGTACTTC.

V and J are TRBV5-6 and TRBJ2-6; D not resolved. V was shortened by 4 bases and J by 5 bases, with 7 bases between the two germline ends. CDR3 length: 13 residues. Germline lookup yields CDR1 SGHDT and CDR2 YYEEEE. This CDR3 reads CASSPVWANVLTF. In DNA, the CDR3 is TGTGCCAGCAGCCCGGTCTGGGCCAACGTCCTGACTTTC.

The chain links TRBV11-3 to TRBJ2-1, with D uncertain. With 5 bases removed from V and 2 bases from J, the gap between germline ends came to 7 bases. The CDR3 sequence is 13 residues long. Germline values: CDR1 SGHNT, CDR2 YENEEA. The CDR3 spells CASSTPAYNEQFF. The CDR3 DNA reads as TGTGCCAGCAGCACTCCGGCCTACAATGAGCAGTTCTTC.

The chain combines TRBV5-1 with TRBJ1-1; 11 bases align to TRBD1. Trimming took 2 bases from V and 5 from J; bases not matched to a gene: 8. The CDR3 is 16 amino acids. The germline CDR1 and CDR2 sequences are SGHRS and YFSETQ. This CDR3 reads CASSFQGGQGGTEAFF. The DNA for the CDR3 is TGCGCCAGCAGCTTTCAAGGGGGACAGGGGGGTACTGAAGCTTTCTTT.

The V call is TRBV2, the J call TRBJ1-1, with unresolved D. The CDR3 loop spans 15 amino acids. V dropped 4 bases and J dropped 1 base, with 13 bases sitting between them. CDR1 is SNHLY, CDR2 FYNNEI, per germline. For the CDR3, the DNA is TGTGCCAGCAGTGCCAGGCGAGGGCCGAACACTGAAGCTTTCTTT. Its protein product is CASSARRGPNTEAFF.

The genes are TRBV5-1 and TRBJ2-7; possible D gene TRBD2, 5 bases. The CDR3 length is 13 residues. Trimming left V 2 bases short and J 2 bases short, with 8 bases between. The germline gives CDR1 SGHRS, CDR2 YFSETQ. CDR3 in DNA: TGCGCCAGCAGCTTAGCGGAAACCTACGAGCAGTACTTC. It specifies CASSLAETYEQYF.

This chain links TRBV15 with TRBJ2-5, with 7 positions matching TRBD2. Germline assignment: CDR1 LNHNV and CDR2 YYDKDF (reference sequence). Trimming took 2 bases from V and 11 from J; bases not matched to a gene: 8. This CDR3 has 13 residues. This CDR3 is CATSRPGLLRQYF. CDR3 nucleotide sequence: TGTGCCACCAGCAGACCGGGACTACTAAGACAGTACTTC.

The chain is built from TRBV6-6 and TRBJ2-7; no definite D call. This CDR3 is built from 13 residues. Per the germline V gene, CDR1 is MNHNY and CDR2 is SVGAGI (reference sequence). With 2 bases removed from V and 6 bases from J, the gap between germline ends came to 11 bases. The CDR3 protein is CASSYEIPIEQYF. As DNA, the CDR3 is TGTGCCAGCAGTTACGAGATTCCCATCGAGCAGTACTTC.